This T cell receptor (beta chain) was identified during a study of T cell clonotyping in hematopoietic cell transplantation. Study findings and constraints: After transplant, recipient diversity fell while pathologically expanded clonotypes grew through day 180.

Time point defined: recipient sample about 28 days before transplant, after cytoreduction. Sequencing used immunoSEQ multiplex PCR; TCRdb keeps in-frame clones, though not all of them. The table lists more than 25,000 clones, roughly three quarters of them singletons. This clone has only one observation. Its target is not known. The germline gives CDR1 MNHEY, CDR2 SVGAGI. This CDR3 has 14 residues. V trimming: 8 bases; J trimming: 7 bases; junction bases outside the gene matches: 8. The V and J genes are TRBV6-5 and TRBJ1-6; 7 nucleotides agree with TRBD1. This TCR was sampled from a man aged 50 to 60 with myelodysplastic syndrome. Some clones in this sample may be carry-over from other donors' samples. Source: peripheral blood mononuclear cells, taken before stem cell transplant. CDR3 coding DNA: TGTGCCAGCGCCTACAGGGGTTCCAATTCACCCCTCCACTTT. It encodes CASAYRGSNSPLHF.